The source of this TCR beta chain is a study of patients and donors after allogeneic stem cell transplantation. This clonotype was observed a handful of times. In TCRdb, the RT-PCR reads were re-called with MiXCR into one record per CDR3 protein. The sample has approximately 200,000 distinct CDR3 sequences, about 38% seen once. V dropped 6 bases and J dropped 4 bases, with 7 bases sitting between them. CDR3 length equals 12 residues. The receptor's source is a human donor who was either an allogeneic HSCT recipient or a stem cell or donor lymphocyte infusion donor (not recorded which). It is not recorded whose cells these are; they may come from a transplant donor. Sample: blood, either unsorted or a sorted T cell fraction (not recorded which). The rearrangement joins TRBV12-3 or TRBV12-4 to TRBJ1-5; D gene unclear. CDR3 bases: TGTGCCAGCAGGGTACGGAATCAGCCCCAGCATTTT. This gives the protein CASRVRNQPQHF.